The subject of this entry is one T cell receptor beta chain. Antigen specificity is unknown. Trimming at V came to 5 bases and at J to 7 bases, leaving 17 bases not matched to a gene. There are 17 residues in the CDR3. Germline V gene sequence: CDR1 MNHEY, CDR2 SMNVEV (reference sequence). It was focal radiation plus CTLA-4 blockade with ipilimumab that patients with chemo-refractory metastatic non-small-cell lung cancer received. This sample was included in a study of radiotherapy plus CTLA-4 blockade in lung cancer. Study-wide context: Objective response rate was roughly 19%; disease control rate, approximately 28%. Study results and caveats: The best prediction of response reportedly came from early blood T cell clone dynamics, with interferon-beta. Tumor-origin TCR clones grew in blood after radiotherapy plus ipilimumab.

The data were produced by immunoSEQ multiplex PCR, yet TCRdb's version contains in-frame clones alone and is incomplete. The repertoire holds about 78,000 clones, with around 87% as singletons. V usage is TRBV27 and J usage is TRBJ1-5; TRBD1 agrees at 7 bases. The sample here was peripheral blood, taken from a patient treated with radiotherapy plus ipilimumab. This clonotype was sampled from a human donor with non-small cell lung cancer who had a partial response to radiotherapy plus ipilimumab. CDR3 sequence reads: CASSPLGDSLGWQPQHF. The CDR3, as DNA: TGTGCCAGCAGTCCTCTGGGGGACAGCCTGGGGTGGCAGCCCCAGCATTTT.